This TCR beta chain was identified in a study of shared clonotypes between healthy human individuals. Across the study: Two female and a few male donors aged 18 to 49 were enrolled.

Authors' data handling: Quality scores were absent from the junction-only immunoSEQ sequences, so filtering differed. Generated by immunoSEQ multiplex PCR, the TCRdb table keeps only in-frame clones and is missing some. V and J calls and clone size are given by that table; D and trimming were obtained from the DNA. The table records over 2 million clones, 85% to 95% of them present only once. Study outcomes and limitations: Unshared clonotypes carried lower generation probabilities than those common to all four donors. Generally, estimated richness proved larger in naive subsets than it did in memory subsets.

Worth noting for this clone: What it binds is unknown. Within the sample, other DNA sequences also encode this same CDR3.

CDR1 is MNHNY, CDR2 SVGAGI, per germline (reference sequence). Unmatched junction bases numbered 3, after V lost 5 bases and J lost 3 bases. The CDR3 length is 13 residues. Sequencing used naive CD4+ T cells from PBMCs. Subset here: CD45RA+ positively selected. This TCR derives from a man aged 18-30 years in good health. Some clones in this sample may be carry-over from other donors' samples. This rearrangement joins TRBV6-6 to TRBJ2-7; 8 nucleotides line up with TRBD2. This CDR3 reads CASSSGGRYEQYF. CDR3 nucleotide sequence: TGTGCCAGCAGTAGCGGGGGCCGCTACGAGCAGTACTTC.